These 14 T cell receptor beta chains were sequenced from one sample in a study of T-cell reconstitution after alpha-beta-depleted transplantation in children. Preparation of the TCRbeta library used unique molecular identifiers. TCRdb analysed the PCR reads with MiXCR anew, one entry per CDR3 protein. The repertoire consists of 200,000 to 250,000 distinct CDR3 sequences, with more than 20% occurring once and the leading ten covering about 2.6%. This material consisted of PBMCs, taken before TCRalphabeta/CD19-depleted stem cell transplant. All receptors come from a girl between 2 and 10 years old with Fanconi anemia, due to receive a stem cell transplant.

In this sample, this clonotype turned up many times. The gene calls are TRBV12-3 or TRBV12-4 and TRBJ2-2; D call uncertain. This CDR3 has 11 amino acids. V lost 6 bases to trimming and J lost 4 bases, with 3 bases between them. CDR3 sequence (DNA): TGTGCCAGCAGCTTCACCGGGGAGCTGTTTTTT. The encoded protein is CASSFTGELFF.

At least ten counts were recorded for this clonotype. V is TRBV20-1 and J is TRBJ2-1; D is uncertain. The CDR3 loop spans 13 amino acids. Per the germline V gene, CDR1 is DFQATT and CDR2 is SNEGSKA (reference sequence). With 7 bases removed from V and 3 bases from J, the gap between germline ends came to 13 bases. CDR3 region: CSVDHLNYNEQFF. As DNA, the CDR3 is TGCAGTGTGGACCACCTCAACTACAATGAGCAGTTCTTC.

This clonotype appeared many times. J is TRBJ2-5 and V is TRBV29-1; 8 bases are shared with TRBD2. The V gene end was trimmed by 7 bases and the J gene end by 5 bases; junction bases not matched to a gene: 12. Per germline, CDR1 SQVTM and CDR2 ANQGSEA. This CDR3 is 14 amino acids long. The CDR3 loop reads CSGTPGLVSETQYF. CDR3 bases: TGCAGCGGTACTCCGGGACTAGTCTCGGAGACCCAGTACTTC.

J is TRBJ2-1 and V is TRBV5-1; D unresolved. CDR1 is SGHRS and CDR2 is YFSETQ in the germline V gene. The V end was cut by 2 bases, the J end by 3 bases, with 9 bases between. The CDR3 covers 14 residues. CDR3 coding DNA: TGCGCCAGCAGCTTCAACGCGGACTACAATGAGCAGTTCTTC. As protein: CASSFNADYNEQFF.

A few counts support this clonotype. The chain combines TRBV28 with TRBJ2-3, with 7 bases fitting TRBD1. The CDR3 extends over 17 amino acids. In germline, CDR1 is MDHEN, CDR2 SYDVKM. V trimming: 4 bases; J trimming: 0 bases; junction bases outside the gene matches: 10. The CDR3 DNA follows: TGTGCCAGCAGTTCTACCTACAGGGGAAGGAGCACAGATACGCAGTATTTT. As protein: CASSSTYRGRSTDTQYF.

V usage is TRBV4-2 and J usage is TRBJ2-7, with D hard to call. Deletions cut 3 bases from V and 0 bases from J, with 6 bases between. The CDR3 length is 13 residues. Per germline, CDR1 LGHNA and CDR2 YNFKEQ. CDR3 bases: TGTGCCAGCAGCCACCAGACCTCCTACGAGCAGTACTTC. Translating it yields CASSHQTSYEQYF.

This clonotype was seen more than once but under ten times. An end of the junction differs from the germline gene, which may be a read error. V gene TRBV5-1 combines with J gene TRBJ2-7, with TRBD2 matching over 13 bases. This CDR3 comprises 18 residues. Germline CDR1 reads SGHRS; CDR2 reads YFSETQ. Written as DNA, the CDR3 is TGCGCCAGCAGTTTGGCGGGACTAGCGGGGACGTTCTCCTACGAGCAGTACTTC. This gives the protein CASSLAGLAGTFSYEQYF.

This clonotype showed up many times. The genes are TRBV6-4 and TRBJ2-1, with D perhaps assigned TRBD1 or TRBD2 (6 bases each). Trimming took off 6 bases at V and 6 bases at J, with 18 bases between the two ends. Looked up from germline, CDR1 is MRHNA and CDR2 is SNTAGT. The CDR3 runs to 15 residues. DNA of the CDR3: TGTGCCAGCAGACAAACAGGGACTCCGGGCAATGAGCAGTTCTTC. Amino acid sequence: CASRQTGTPGNEQFF.

This clonotype was seen many times. The chain is built from TRBV6-5 and TRBJ2-7; 8 nucleotides line up with TRBD2. The CDR3 runs 14 residues. The V segment lost 4 bases and the J segment 6 bases; nucleotides outside the gene matches: 8. Germline assignment: CDR1 MNHEY and CDR2 SVGAGI. This chain's CDR3 is CASSWGGGRREQYF. The CDR3 DNA is TGTGCCAGCAGTTGGGGAGGCGGGAGGCGCGAGCAGTACTTC.

V and J are TRBV25-1 and TRBJ2-7; TRBD2 is a possible D gene (5 bases). This CDR3 contains 13 residues. Per germline, CDR1 MGHDK and CDR2 SYGVNS. V lost 6 bases and J lost 7, with 16 bases in between. CDR3 bases: TGTGCCAGCAGCCCCCCGGGGATGGGGGAGCAGTACTTC. It codes for CASSPPGMGEQYF.

This clonotype was counted a few times. The chain's CDR3 is CSARTGFFYEQYF. CDR3 bases: TGCAGTGCTAGAACAGGGTTCTTCTACGAGCAGTACTTC. V usage is TRBV20-1 and J usage is TRBJ2-7; a weak D match, TRBD1 (6 bases). V was shortened by 2 bases and J by 3 bases, with 11 bases between the two germline ends. CDR1 and CDR2 from the germline V gene are DFQATT and SNEGSKA (reference sequence). The CDR3 loop spans 13 amino acids.

The gene calls are TRBV5-1 and TRBJ2-1, with no clear D. CDR1 is SGHRS, CDR2 YFSETQ, per germline. With 4 bases removed from V and 3 bases from J, the gap between germline ends came to 8 bases. The CDR3 is made up of 13 amino acids. This CDR3 is CASSDLSYNEQFF. The DNA for the CDR3 is TGCGCCAGCAGCGATCTTAGCTACAATGAGCAGTTCTTC.

This clonotype has ten or more counts. The rearrangement joins TRBV29-1 to TRBJ2-3; D perhaps matches TRBD2 (5 bases). The CDR3 extends over 15 amino acids. The V gene lost 0 bases and the J gene lost 1 base, with 11 bases spanning the gap. Germline V CDR1 and CDR2: SQVTM, ANQGSEA. CDR3 in DNA: TGCAGCGTTGAAGATCGGAGGCTGGGCACAGATACGCAGTATTTT. Its translation: CSVEDRRLGTDTQYF.

This sequence joins TRBV7-9 and TRBJ2-7; D gene uncertain. CDR1 is SEHNR and CDR2 is FQNEAQ in the germline V gene (reference sequence). Trimming removed 7 bases from V and 5 bases from J, with 12 bases in between. CDR3 length: 12 residues. In DNA form, the CDR3 reads TGTGCCAGCACCGAATTTACCCACGAGCAGTACTTC. Encoded protein: CASTEFTHEQYF.